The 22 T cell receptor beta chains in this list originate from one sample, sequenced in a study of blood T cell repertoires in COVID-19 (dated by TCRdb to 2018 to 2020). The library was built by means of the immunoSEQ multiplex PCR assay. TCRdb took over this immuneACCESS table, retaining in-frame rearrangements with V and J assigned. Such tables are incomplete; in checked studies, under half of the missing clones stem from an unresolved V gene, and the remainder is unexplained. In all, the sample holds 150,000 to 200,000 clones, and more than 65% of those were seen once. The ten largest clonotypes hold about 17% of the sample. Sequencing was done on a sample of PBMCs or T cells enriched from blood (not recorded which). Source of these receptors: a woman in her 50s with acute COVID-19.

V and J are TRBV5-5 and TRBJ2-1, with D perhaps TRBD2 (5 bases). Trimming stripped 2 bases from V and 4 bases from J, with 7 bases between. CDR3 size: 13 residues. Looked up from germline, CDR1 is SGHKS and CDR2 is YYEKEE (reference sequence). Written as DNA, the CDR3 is TGTGCCAGCAGCTTCGCGGGTTACAATGAGCAGTTCTTC. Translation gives CASSFAGYNEQFF.

Written as DNA, the CDR3 is TGTGCCAGCAGTGTCGGCCGGGGCACTGAAGCTTTCTTT. Translation: CASSVGRGTEAFF. The chain uses TRBV2 and TRBJ1-1, with no clear D. The germline V gene has CDR1 SNHLY and CDR2 FYNNEI. The CDR3 is 13 residues long. V shed 4 bases and J shed 4 bases, with 10 bases lying between them.

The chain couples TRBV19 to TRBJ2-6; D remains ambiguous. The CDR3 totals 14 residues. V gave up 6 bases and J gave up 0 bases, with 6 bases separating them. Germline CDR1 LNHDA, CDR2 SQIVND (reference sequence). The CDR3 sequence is CASRPSSGANVLTF. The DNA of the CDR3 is TGTGCCAGTAGGCCCAGCTCTGGGGCCAACGTCCTGACTTTC.

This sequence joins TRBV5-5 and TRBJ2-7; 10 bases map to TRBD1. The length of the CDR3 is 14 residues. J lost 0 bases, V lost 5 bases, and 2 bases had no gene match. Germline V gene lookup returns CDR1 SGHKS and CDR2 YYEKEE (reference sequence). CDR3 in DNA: TGTGCCAGCAGAAGGGACAGGGGCTCCTACGAGCAGTACGTC. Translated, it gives CASRRDRGSYEQYV.

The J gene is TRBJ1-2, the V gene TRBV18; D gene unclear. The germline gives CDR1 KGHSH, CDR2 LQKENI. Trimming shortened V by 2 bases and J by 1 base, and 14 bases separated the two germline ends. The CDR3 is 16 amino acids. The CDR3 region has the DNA TGTGCCAGCTCACCAAACAGCGGCCCCCTTAACTATGGCTACACCTTC. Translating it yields CASSPNSGPLNYGYTF.

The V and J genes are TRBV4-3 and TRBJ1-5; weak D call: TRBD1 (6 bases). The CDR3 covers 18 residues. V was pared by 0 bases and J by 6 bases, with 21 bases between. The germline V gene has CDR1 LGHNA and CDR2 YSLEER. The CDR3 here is CASSQDQTGRERGQPQHF. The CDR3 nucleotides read TGCGCCAGCAGCCAAGATCAAACAGGGAGGGAGCGAGGTCAGCCCCAGCATTTT.

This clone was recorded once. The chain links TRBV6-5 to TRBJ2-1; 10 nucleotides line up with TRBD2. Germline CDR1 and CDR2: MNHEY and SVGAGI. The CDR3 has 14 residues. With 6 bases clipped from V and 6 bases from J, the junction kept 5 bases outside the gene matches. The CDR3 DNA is TGTGCCAGCAGGCTAGCGGGGGCCGCCAATGAGCAGTTCTTC. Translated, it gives CASRLAGAANEQFF.

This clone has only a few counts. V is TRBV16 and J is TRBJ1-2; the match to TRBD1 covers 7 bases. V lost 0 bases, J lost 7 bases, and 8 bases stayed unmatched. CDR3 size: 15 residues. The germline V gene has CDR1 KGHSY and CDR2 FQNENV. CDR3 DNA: TGTGCCAGCAGCCAATCGGCACAGGGGATAGGTGGCTACACCTTC. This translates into CASSQSAQGIGGYTF.

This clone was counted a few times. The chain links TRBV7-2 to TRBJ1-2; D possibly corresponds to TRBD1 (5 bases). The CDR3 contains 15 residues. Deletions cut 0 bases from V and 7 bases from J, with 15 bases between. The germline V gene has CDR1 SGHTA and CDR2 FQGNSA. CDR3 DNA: TGTGCCAGCAGCTTAGCAAGGGATTACGGGGGTGGCTACACCTTC. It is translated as CASSLARDYGGGYTF. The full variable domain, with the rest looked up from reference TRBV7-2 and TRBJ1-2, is GAGVSQSPSNKVTEKGKDVELRCDPISGHTALYWYRQSLGQGLEFLIYFQGNSAPDKSGLPSDRFSAERTGGSVSTLTIQRTQQEDSAVYLCASSLARDYGGGYTFGSGTRLTVV.

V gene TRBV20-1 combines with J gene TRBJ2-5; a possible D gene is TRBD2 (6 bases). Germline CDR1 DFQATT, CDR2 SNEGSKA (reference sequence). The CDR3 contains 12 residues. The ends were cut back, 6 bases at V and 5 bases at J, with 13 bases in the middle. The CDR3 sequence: CSASKEGETQYF. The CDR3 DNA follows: TGCAGTGCCAGTAAGGAGGGGGAGACCCAGTACTTC.

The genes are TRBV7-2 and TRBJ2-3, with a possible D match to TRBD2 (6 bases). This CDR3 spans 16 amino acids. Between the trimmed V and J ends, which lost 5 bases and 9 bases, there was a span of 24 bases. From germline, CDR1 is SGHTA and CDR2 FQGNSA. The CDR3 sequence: CASSPYLVGGRETQYF. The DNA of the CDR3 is TGTGCCAGCAGCCCGTATCTCGTCGGAGGGAGAGAAACGCAGTATTTT.

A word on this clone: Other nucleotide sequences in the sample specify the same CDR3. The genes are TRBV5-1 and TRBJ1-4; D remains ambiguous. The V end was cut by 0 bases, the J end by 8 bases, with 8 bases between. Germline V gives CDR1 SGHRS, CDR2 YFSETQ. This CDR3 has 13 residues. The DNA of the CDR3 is TGCGCCAGCAGCTTGGGAAGCGGGGAAAAACTGTTTTTT. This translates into CASSLGSGEKLFF.

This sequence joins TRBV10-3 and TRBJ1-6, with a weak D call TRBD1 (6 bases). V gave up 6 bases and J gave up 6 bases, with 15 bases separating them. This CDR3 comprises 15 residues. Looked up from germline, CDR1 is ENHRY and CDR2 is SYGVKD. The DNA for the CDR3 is TGTGCCATCAGCGAATCCGGGACATCTAATTCACCCCTCCACTTT. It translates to CAISESGTSNSPLHF.

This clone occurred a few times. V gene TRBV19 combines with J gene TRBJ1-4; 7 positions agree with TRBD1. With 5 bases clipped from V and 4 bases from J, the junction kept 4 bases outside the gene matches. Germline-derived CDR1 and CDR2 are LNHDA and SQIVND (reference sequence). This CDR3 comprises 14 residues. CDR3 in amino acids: CASSPGQINEKLFF. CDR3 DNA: TGTGCCAGTAGTCCGGGACAGATTAATGAAAAACTGTTTTTT.

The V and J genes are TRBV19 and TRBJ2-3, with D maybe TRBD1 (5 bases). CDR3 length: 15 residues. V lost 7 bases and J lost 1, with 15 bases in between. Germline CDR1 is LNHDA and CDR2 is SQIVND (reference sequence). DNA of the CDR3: TGTGCCAGTACCCATAAGGGGTATGGCACAGATACGCAGTATTTT. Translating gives CASTHKGYGTDTQYF.

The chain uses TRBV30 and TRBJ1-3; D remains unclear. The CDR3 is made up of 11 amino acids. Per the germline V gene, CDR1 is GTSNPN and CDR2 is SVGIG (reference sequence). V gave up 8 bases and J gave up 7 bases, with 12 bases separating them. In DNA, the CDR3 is TGTGCCCGGGAGTATTCGAACACCATATATTTT. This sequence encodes CAREYSNTIYF.

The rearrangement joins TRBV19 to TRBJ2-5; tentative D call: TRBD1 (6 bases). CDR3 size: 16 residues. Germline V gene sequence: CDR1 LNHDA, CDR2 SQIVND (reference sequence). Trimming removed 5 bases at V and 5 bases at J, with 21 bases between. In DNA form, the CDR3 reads TGTGCCAGTAGTTCCAGAGGACAGCCCCCGGCGGAGACCCAGTACTTC. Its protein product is CASSSRGQPPAETQYF.

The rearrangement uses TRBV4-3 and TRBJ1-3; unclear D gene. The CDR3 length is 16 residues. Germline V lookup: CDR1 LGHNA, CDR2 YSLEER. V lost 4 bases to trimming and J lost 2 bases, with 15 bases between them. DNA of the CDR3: TGCGCCAGCAGCCCCGGGTCGTCCGAGGCTGGAAACACCATATATTTT. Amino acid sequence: CASSPGSSEAGNTIYF.

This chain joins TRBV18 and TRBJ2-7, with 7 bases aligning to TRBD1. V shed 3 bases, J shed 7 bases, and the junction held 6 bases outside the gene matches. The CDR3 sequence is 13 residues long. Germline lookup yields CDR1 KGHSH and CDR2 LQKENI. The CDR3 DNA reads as TGTGCCAGCTCACCTTTAGACAGGGATGAGCAGTACGTC. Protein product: CASSPLDRDEQYV.

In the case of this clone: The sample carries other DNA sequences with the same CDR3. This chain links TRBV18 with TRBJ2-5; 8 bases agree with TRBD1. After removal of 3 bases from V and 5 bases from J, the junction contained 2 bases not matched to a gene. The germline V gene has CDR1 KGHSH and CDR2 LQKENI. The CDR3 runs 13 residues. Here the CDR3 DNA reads TGTGCCAGCTCACCCGGACAGGGCGAGACCCAGTACTTC. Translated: CASSPGQGETQYF.

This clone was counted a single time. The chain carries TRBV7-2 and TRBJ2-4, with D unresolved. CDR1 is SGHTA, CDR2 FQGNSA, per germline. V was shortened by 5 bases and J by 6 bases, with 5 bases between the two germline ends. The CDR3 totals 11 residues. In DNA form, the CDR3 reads TGTGCCAGCAGCCAATCAAACATTCAGTACTTC. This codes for CASSQSNIQYF.

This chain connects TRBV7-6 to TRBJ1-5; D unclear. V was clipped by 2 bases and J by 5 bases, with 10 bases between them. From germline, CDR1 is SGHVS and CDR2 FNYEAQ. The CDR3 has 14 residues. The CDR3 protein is CASSLRGRDQPQHF. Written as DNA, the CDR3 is TGTGCCAGCAGCTTACGGGGAAGGGATCAGCCCCAGCATTTT.